One and the same sample provided the 18 T cell receptor beta chains below, sequenced in a study of shared clonotypes between healthy human individuals. Only in-frame clones appear in the TCRdb table, and some are missing; sequencing was by immunoSEQ multiplex PCR. The repertoire holds roughly 170,000 clones, with 60% to 75% as singletons. The sequencing input was memory CD4+ T cells sorted from blood. Subset specified: CD45RA-negative fraction. Receptors originate from a man younger than 40 in good health.

In its sample, this clone was seen a few times. The chain carries TRBV15 and TRBJ2-7, with 7 nucleotides matching TRBD1. The CDR3 is made up of 15 amino acids. V lost 3 bases, J lost 7 bases, and 12 bases stayed unmatched. CDR1 and CDR2 from the germline V gene are LNHNV and YYDKDF (reference sequence). The chain's CDR3 is CATSRDRTSAREQYF. CDR3 in DNA: TGTGCCACCAGCAGGGACAGGACATCTGCTAGGGAGCAGTACTTC.

This clone showed up many times. Different DNA sequences within this sample yield the same CDR3. The J gene is TRBJ2-1, the V gene TRBV7-2; D might be TRBD2 (6 bases). V gave up 8 bases and J gave up 0 bases, with 11 bases separating them. CDR1 and CDR2 from the germline V gene are SGHTA and FQGNSA. This CDR3 has 14 residues. DNA for the CDR3: TGTGCCAGCCCGGGAGACGACTCCTACAATGAGCAGTTCTTC. It is translated as CASPGDDSYNEQFF. Looking up the rest from reference TRBV7-2 and TRBJ2-1 gives the full variable domain: GAGVSQSPSNKVTEKGKDVELRCDPISGHTALYWYRQSLGQGLEFLIYFQGNSAPDKSGLPSDRFSAERTGGSVSTLTIQRTQQEDSAVYLCASPGDDSYNEQFFGPGTRLTVL.

This clone appeared many times. J is TRBJ2-1 and V is TRBV7-2; TRBD2 is a possible D gene (5 bases). CDR1 and CDR2 from the germline V gene are SGHTA and FQGNSA. The CDR3 contains 11 residues. V gave up 2 bases and J gave up 12 bases, with 8 bases separating them. CDR3 amino acids: CASSLTEVQFF. Written as DNA, the CDR3 is TGTGCCAGCAGCTTAACGGAGGTGCAGTTCTTC.

The rearrangement links TRBV28 to TRBJ2-4; 11 bases are shared with TRBD1. CDR1 is MDHEN and CDR2 is SYDVKM in the germline V gene. The CDR3 sequence is 24 residues long. The ends lost 8 bases at V and 0 bases at J; junction bases unmatched: 30. CDR3 in amino acids: CASGQGARPTLRDGDTLAKNIQYF. DNA for the CDR3: TGTGCCAGCGGACAGGGGGCGCGGCCGACCCTGAGGGATGGCGACACCTTAGCCAAAAACATTCAGTACTTC. Complete variable domain (other parts from reference TRBV28 and TRBJ2-4): DVKVTQSSRYLVKRTGEKVFLECVQDMDHENMFWYRQDPGLGLRLIYFSYDVKMKEKGDIPEGYSVSREKKERFSLILESASTNQTSMYLCASGQGARPTLRDGDTLAKNIQYFGAGTRLSVL.

This clone was counted a single time. V is TRBV5-4 and J is TRBJ2-3; tentative D call: TRBD2 (6 bases). Per germline, CDR1 SGHNT and CDR2 YYREEE (reference sequence). The CDR3 sequence is 15 residues long. The germline V and J ends were trimmed by 4 bases and 1 base, with 13 bases remaining between them. This chain's CDR3 is CASSPWSGRTDTQYF. CDR3 coding DNA: TGTGCCAGCAGCCCCTGGAGCGGGCGCACAGATACGCAGTATTTT.

The J gene is TRBJ2-5, the V gene TRBV10-1, with TRBD2 matching over 9 bases. This CDR3 spans 10 amino acids. Germline values: CDR1 WNHNN, CDR2 SYGVQD (reference sequence). The CDR3 reads CGAGGETQYF. The CDR3 DNA reads TGCGGAGCGGGAGGAGAGACCCAGTACTTC.

To note about this clone: The sample holds other DNA sequences that translate to the same CDR3. CDR3 nucleotide sequence: TGTGCCAGCAGTTCTAGGCTAGCCCCAGATACGCAGTATTTT. It codes for CASSSRLAPDTQYF. The rearrangement uses TRBV27 and TRBJ2-3; a possible D gene is TRBD2 (5 bases). Germline CDR1 reads MNHEY; CDR2 reads SMNVEV (reference sequence). The V end was cut by 4 bases, the J end by 4 bases, with 12 bases between. The CDR3 consists of 14 residues.

V usage is TRBV25-1 and J usage is TRBJ2-1, with 8 bases fitting TRBD1. Trimming took 8 bases from V and 1 from J; bases not matched to a gene: 7. Germline V gene lookup returns CDR1 MGHDK and CDR2 SYGVNS. CDR3 size: 15 residues. CDR3 residues: CASSARQGSYNEQFF. Here the CDR3 DNA reads TGTGCCAGCTCAGCGAGACAGGGGTCCTACAATGAGCAGTTCTTC.

This clone was seen a handful of times. V gene TRBV7-3 combines with J gene TRBJ2-5, with 8 bases aligning to TRBD2. The V and J ends lost 7 bases and 5 bases, in that order; junction bases with no gene match: 6. Germline-derived CDR1 and CDR2 are SGHTA and FQGTGA. CDR3 length: 13 residues. This CDR3 is CASTKREGETQYF. In nucleotides, the CDR3 is TGTGCCAGCACTAAACGGGAGGGGGAGACCCAGTACTTC. The full variable domain, completed using reference TRBV7-3 and TRBJ2-5, is GAGVSQTPSNKVTEKGKYVELRCDPISGHTALYWYRQSLGQGPEFLIYFQGTGAADDSGLPNDRFFAVRPEGSVSTLKIQRTERGDSAVYLCASTKREGETQYFGPGTRLLVL.

The chain links TRBV29-1 to TRBJ2-7; D is perhaps TRBD1 (5 bases). Germline loops: CDR1 SQVTM, CDR2 ANQGSEA. The CDR3 contains 14 residues. V lost 4 bases to trimming and J lost 3 bases, with 16 bases between them. CDR3 region: CSVAPGLSGYEQYF. In DNA form, the CDR3 reads TGCAGCGTTGCACCAGGGCTCTCAGGCTACGAGCAGTACTTC.

Only a few counts were recorded for this clone. This sequence joins TRBV21-1 and TRBJ1-2; TRBD1, the D gene given by the table, was not confirmed from the DNA. TRBV21-1 is marked as a pseudogene. The CDR3 sequence is 13 residues long. CDR3: CASSNLRGYGYTF. The CDR3 DNA reads TGTGCCAGCAGCAATCTCAGGGGCTATGGCTACACCTTC.

This chain connects TRBV7-9 to TRBJ1-4, with D unresolved. V gave up 1 base and J gave up 7 bases, with 4 bases separating them. The CDR3 length is 12 residues. Looked up from germline, CDR1 is SEHNR and CDR2 is FQNEAQ (reference sequence). CDR3 protein: CASSLDGEKLFF. In DNA, the CDR3 is TGTGCCAGCAGCTTAGATGGTGAAAAACTGTTTTTT.

This rearrangement joins TRBV29-1 to TRBJ1-2, with D hard to call. Trimming removed 0 bases at V and 8 bases at J, with 13 bases between. There are 13 residues in the CDR3. The V gene's germline CDR1 is SQVTM and CDR2 ANQGSEA. CDR3 coding DNA: TGCAGCGTTGAAGACACTTCCCTCGGAGGCTACACCTTC. It encodes CSVEDTSLGGYTF.

This clone was detected once. The chain carries TRBV28 and TRBJ1-3; no definite D call. Germline CDR1 and CDR2: MDHEN and SYDVKM. V gave up 2 bases and J gave up 3 bases, with 11 bases separating them. This CDR3 has 15 residues. The CDR3 protein is CASSLPNLGGNTIYF. As DNA, the CDR3 is TGTGCCAGCAGTTTACCGAACCTTGGTGGAAACACCATATATTTT.

This sequence joins TRBV9 and TRBJ2-5; 7 bases match TRBD2. The length of the CDR3 is 16 residues. Germline CDR1 and CDR2: SGDLS and YYNGEE. Trimming at V came to 2 bases and at J to 4 bases, leaving 11 bases not matched to a gene. CDR3 bases: TGTGCCAGCAGCGTTGGGAGGGCAGGGCTGGGAGAGACCCAGTACTTC. Translated: CASSVGRAGLGETQYF.

A word on this clone: Other DNA variants within this sample encode the same CDR3. This chain links TRBV10-1 with TRBJ2-2, with D tentatively TRBD2 (5 bases). Trimming removed 8 bases from V and 4 bases from J, with 11 bases in between. The CDR3 is 13 residues long. Germline V lookup: CDR1 WNHNN, CDR2 SYGVQD (reference sequence). The CDR3 coding sequence is TGCGCCAGCTCGGCCGGAGGCACCGGGGAGCTGTTTTTT. As protein: CASSAGGTGELFF.

The gene calls are TRBV5-1 and TRBJ1-2, with 7 nucleotides matching TRBD1. Germline V gene data show CDR1 as SGHRS and CDR2 as YFSETQ. The J segment lost 7 bases and the V segment lost 4 bases, leaving 7 bases of the junction unmatched. The CDR3 totals 13 residues. CDR3: CASSPETGTGYTF. DNA for the CDR3: TGCGCCAGCAGCCCGGAGACAGGGACTGGCTACACCTTC.

The rearrangement links TRBV30 to TRBJ1-4; perhaps TRBD1 as D (5 bases). The CDR3 sequence is 17 residues long. Looked up from germline, CDR1 is GTSNPN and CDR2 is SVGIG (reference sequence). V shed 1 base and J shed 0 bases, with 15 bases lying between them. In nucleotides, the CDR3 is TGTGCCTGGAGTGGGGGGAGGAGCCTGCCAACTAATGAAAAACTGTTTTTT. Its protein is CAWSGGRSLPTNEKLFF.